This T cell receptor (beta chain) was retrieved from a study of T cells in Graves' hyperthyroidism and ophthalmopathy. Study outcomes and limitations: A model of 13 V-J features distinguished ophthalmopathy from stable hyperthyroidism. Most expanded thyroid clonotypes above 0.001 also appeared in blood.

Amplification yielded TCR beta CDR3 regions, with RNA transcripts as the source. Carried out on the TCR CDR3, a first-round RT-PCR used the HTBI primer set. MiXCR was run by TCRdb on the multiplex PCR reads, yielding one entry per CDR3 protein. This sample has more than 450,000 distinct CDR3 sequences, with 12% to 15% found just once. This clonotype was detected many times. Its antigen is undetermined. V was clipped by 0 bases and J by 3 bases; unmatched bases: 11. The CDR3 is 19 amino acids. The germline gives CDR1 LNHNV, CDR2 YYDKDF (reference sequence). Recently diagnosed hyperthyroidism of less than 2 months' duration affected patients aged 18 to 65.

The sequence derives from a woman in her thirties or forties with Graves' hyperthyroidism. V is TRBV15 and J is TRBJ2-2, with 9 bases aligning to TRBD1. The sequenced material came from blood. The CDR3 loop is CATSRDIVLGQGDTGELFF. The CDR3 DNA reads TGTGCCACCAGCAGAGATATCGTCTTGGGACAGGGCGACACCGGGGAGCTGTTTTTT.